One and the same sample provided the 3 T cell receptor beta chains below, sequenced in a study of response to subunit inactivated influenza vaccine. TCRdb called the RT-PCR reads again in MiXCR, with one record for every CDR3 protein. The sample carries 800,000 or so distinct CDR3 sequences, less than 25% recorded once. The sequencing here drew on PBMCs from blood, taken about 5 days after vaccination. Receptor source: a man between 45 and 60 years old who received an inactivated influenza vaccine.

This clonotype was counted once. The V call is TRBV5-1, the J call TRBJ2-5; 10 bases agree with TRBD2. V shed 1 base and J 2 bases; nucleotides not matched to a gene: 11. CDR3 length: 18 residues. Germline CDR1 SGHRS, CDR2 YFSETQ. As DNA, the CDR3 is TGCGCCAGCAGCTTGTTTTCCTCGGGACTAGCGTCTCAAGAGACCCAGTACTTC. Protein product: CASSLFSSGLASQETQYF.

The gene calls are TRBV20-1 and TRBJ2-3, with 7 bases lining up with TRBD1. The CDR3 contains 16 residues. Germline loops: CDR1 DFQATT, CDR2 SNEGSKA (reference sequence). V was clipped by 2 bases and J by 5 bases; unmatched bases: 13. CDR3 sequence (DNA): TGCAGTGCTAGACCCCTTTACAGGGGAATTGGAGATACGCAGTATTTT. Amino acid sequence: CSARPLYRGIGDTQYF.

This clonotype was detected only a few times. The DNA of the CDR3 is TGCAGTGCTAGTAAGGAACTGACGACAGATACGCAGTATTTT. Amino acids: CSASKELTTDTQYF. The V and J genes are TRBV20-1 and TRBJ2-3; D gene ambiguous. This CDR3 comprises 14 residues. The V gene lost 3 bases and the J gene lost 3 bases, with 13 bases spanning the gap. Germline loops: CDR1 DFQATT, CDR2 SNEGSKA (reference sequence).